The rows below give T cell receptor beta chains drawn from one sample of a study of blood T cell repertoires in COVID-19. Assay: immunoSEQ multiplex PCR; the TCRdb copy retains only in-frame clones and omits some. The top ten clones hold 1% of a sample with hundreds of thousands of clones, around 90% of them seen once. The source material was peripheral blood. Receptors were obtained from a woman in her forties with COVID-19, enrolled during active disease. Both conserved end residues are trimmed from each CDR3. Each record gives: J gene, V gene, CDR3 length, CDR3 protein.

TRBJ1-5 TRBV2 13 ASSANRVSNQPQH
TRBJ1-4 TRBV6-5 12 ASRAVGPYEKLF
TRBJ1-3 TRBV6-5 11 ATSQGYGNTIY
TRBJ2-1 TRBV12-3/TRBV12-4 11 ASSFAAYNEQF
TRBJ1-3 TRBV5-1 14 ASSLGQGVSGNTIY
TRBJ2-1 TRBV4-1 11 ASSTPLGDEQF
TRBJ2-1 TRBV7-9 13 ASSLEGGKFDEQF
TRBJ2-7 TRBV6-5 13 ASSYPGTRRNEQY
TRBJ2-5 TRBV11-2 14 ASSSELAVIQETQY
TRBJ1-5 TRBV6-5 14 ASSSLTGRLDQPQH
TRBJ1-6 TRBV10-3 12 ATSDRGNNSPLH
TRBJ1-6 TRBV5-1 12 ASRGTGSSSPLH
TRBJ1-1 TRBV28 11 ASRDRGDTEAF
TRBJ2-7 TRBV7-9 14 ASSLVGRGDSYEQY
TRBJ1-1 TRBV7-2 11 ASSSQVNTEAF
TRBJ1-2 TRBV5-4 12 ASSLRDSSYGYT
TRBJ2-2 TRBV19 14 ASSIRTSGNTGELF
TRBJ1-1 TRBV30 11 AWSGTGGTEAF
TRBJ2-1 TRBV27 15 ASSLRGTGSTYNEQF
TRBJ1-1 TRBV5-4 13 ASRNSDREETEAF
TRBJ1-1 TRBV28 12 ASSLKGGITEAF
TRBJ2-5 TRBV5-1 13 ASSHLSGSGETQY
TRBJ1-2 TRBV6-6 12 ASSTSQGNYGYT
TRBJ2-2 TRBV7-2 14 ASVLYSGRVNGELF
TRBJ1-1 TRBV6-5 13 ASSYKGQGNTEAF
TRBJ2-7 TRBV6-6 14 ASSGTSGQSYYEQY
TRBJ2-1 TRBV18 16 ASSPSQDRGREDNEQF
TRBJ1-4 TRBV9 13 ASSVETAINEKLF
TRBJ1-5 TRBV2 11 ASSRTGNQPQH
TRBJ2-6 TRBV5-1 15 ASSVDRDLSGANVLT
TRBJ2-1 TRBV7-2 15 ASSFIKRGGLYNEQF
TRBJ2-1 TRBV7-9 15 ASSLASGTHSYNEQF
TRBJ1-4 TRBV18 13 ASSPDSLRSEKLF
TRBJ1-3 TRBV19 14 ASRPFGWDIDDTIY
TRBJ1-2 TRBV27 12 ASSFTGGGYGYT
TRBJ2-2 TRBV19 13 ASRARTGFTGELF
TRBJ1-1 TRBV24-1 11 ATSDLPGGEAF
TRBJ1-6 TRBV14 14 ASSQDRGRVNSPLH
TRBJ2-7 TRBV19 12 ASSSTGLAYEQY
TRBJ1-3 TRBV18 13 ASSPEGNSGNTIY
TRBJ2-3 TRBV12-3/TRBV12-4 9 ASRGVDTQY
TRBJ2-3 TRBV2 15 ASSSIPTGGSTDTQY